The T cell receptor beta chain under discussion was sequenced for a study of T cell repertoires in cytomegalovirus infection. There are 15 residues in the CDR3. The V segment lost 3 bases and the J segment 2 bases; nucleotides outside the gene matches: 3. Germline V gene data show CDR1 as SNHLY and CDR2 as FYNNEI. In regard to this clonotype: Its specificity is unknown.

TCRdb used MiXCR to reprocess the reads, holding one entry per CDR3 protein. The sample has about 830,000 distinct CDR3 sequences; 32% are singletons. The chain uses TRBV2 and TRBJ2-1, with TRBD2 matching 8 bases. This sequence was found in a human donor in good health (CMV status not recorded). Some clones in this sample may be carry-over from other donors' samples. The specimen was cultured CD8+ T cells from PBMCs, collected from culture after CMV antigen stimulation. CDR3 in amino acids: CASSEGGGTYNEQFF. In DNA, the CDR3 is TGTGCCAGCAGTGAGGGCGGGGGGACCTACAATGAGCAGTTCTTC. Full variable domain (outside the CDR3, taken from reference TRBV2 and TRBJ2-1): EPEVTQTPSHQVTQMGQEVILRCVPISNHLYFYWYRQILGQKVEFLVSFYNNEISEKSEIFDDQFSVERPDGSNFTLKIRSTKLEDSAMYFCASSEGGGTYNEQFFGPGTRLTVL.